This is a list of T cell receptor beta chains from one sample in a study of blood T cell repertoires in COVID-19. The assay was immunoSEQ multiplex PCR, and TCRdb's table has in-frame clones only and misses some. The profile shows around 140,000 clones, approximately 81% of them singletons. The sequencing input was peripheral blood. The source is a human donor in a cohort sampled during active COVID-19. Both conserved end residues are part of each CDR3. The D gene is left open where the match is weak. Rows may omit the clone size; those that give it use once, few, many or a size class.

clone_size | j_call | d_call | v_call | cdr3_aa | cdr3_nt
. | TRBJ1-2 | TRBD1 | TRBV7-9 | CASSWGTANGYTF | TGTGCCAGCAGCTGGGGGACAGCAAATGGCTACACCTTC
. | TRBJ2-5 | TRBD1 | TRBV7-9 | CASSWTGGQETQYF | TGTGCCAGCAGTTGGACAGGGGGCCAAGAGACCCAGTACTTC
. | TRBJ2-7 | TRBD2 | TRBV11-2 | CASSAWDLAAAYEQYF | TGTGCCAGCAGCGCATGGGATCTAGCGGCGGCTTACGAGCAGTACTTC
once | TRBJ1-2 | . | TRBV7-2 | CASSSPNERGYTF | TGTGCCAGCAGCTCACCGAACGAGAGGGGCTACACCTTC
. | TRBJ1-2 | TRBD1 | TRBV11-1 | CASSPGTVYGYTF | TGTGCCAGCAGTCCCGGGACAGTCTATGGCTACACCTTC
. | TRBJ2-1 | TRBD2 | TRBV15 | CATSRDGTSGSYNEQFF | TGTGCCACCAGCAGAGATGGGACTAGCGGGAGCTACAATGAGCAGTTCTTC
. | TRBJ2-7 | . | TRBV28 | CASSPPGQTSYEQYF | TGTGCCAGCAGTCCTCCGGGACAAACGTCCTACGAGCAGTACTTC
. | TRBJ2-5 | . | TRBV12-3/TRBV12-4 | CASSLLGGTQYF | TGTGCCAGCAGTTTGCTGGGGGGGACCCAGTACTTC
. | TRBJ2-3 | TRBD1 | TRBV2 | CAGRTGSTDTQYF | TGTGCCGGACGGACAGGGAGCACAGATACGCAGTATTTT
. | TRBJ2-2 | . | TRBV10-3 | CAISERTSFPTGELFF | TGTGCCATCAGTGAAAGAACTAGCTTCCCCACCGGGGAGCTGTTTTTT
. | TRBJ2-7 | . | TRBV7-2 | CASGQETYEQYF | TGTGCCAGCGGACAAGAAACCTACGAGCAGTACTTC
. | TRBJ2-1 | TRBD2 | TRBV28 | CASSFAGGPYNEQFF | TGTGCCAGCAGTTTCGCGGGAGGGCCCTACAATGAGCAGTTCTTC
. | TRBJ1-1 | . | TRBV6-5 | CASSFLNTEAFF | TGTGCCAGCAGCTTTTTGAACACTGAAGCTTTCTTT